These T cell receptor beta chains were read from a single sample in a study of regulatory T cells in long-lasting Graves disease. TCRdb reanalysed the multiplex PCR reads using MiXCR and keeps one entry per CDR3 protein. This table holds around 240,000 distinct CDR3 sequences, around a sixth found once. Separately, the same data were catalogued under a study of T cells in Graves' hyperthyroidism and ophthalmopathy.

This material consisted of peripheral blood mononuclear cells (PBMCs), taken at new diagnosis, from a patient treated with antithyroid drugs. These TCRs come from a woman aged 25 to 39 with Graves disease. The CDR3 runs from the conserved cysteine through the conserved F or W. A D gene is named only where the DNA matches it firmly. Size is omitted from some rows. Given values are once, few, many or a class for expanded clones.

CDR3nt,CDR3aa,j_gene,d_gene,abundance,v_gene
TGCAGTGCTGAACAGGGGGAGGGGGAAAAACTGTTTTTT,CSAEQGEGEKLFF,TRBJ1-4,TRBD1,many,TRBV20-1
TGTGCCAGCAGCTTCGGGGGCGGGGGGGCAGGAGAGACCCAGTACTTC,CASSFGGGGAGETQYF,TRBJ2-5,TRBD2,.,TRBV7-6
TGTGCCAGCAGTTTCAGGGGGGAGGCTAATGAAAAACTGTTTTTT,CASSFRGEANEKLFF,TRBJ1-4,TRBD1,many,TRBV12-3/TRBV12-4
TGCGCCAGCAGCCAAAACCCGACAGTGAACACTGAAGCTTTCTTT,CASSQNPTVNTEAFF,TRBJ1-1,.,.,TRBV4-1
TGCAGCGCTCGACAGGGATCTGAGTATGGCTACACCTTC,CSARQGSEYGYTF,TRBJ1-2,TRBD1,many,TRBV29-1
TGTGCCAGTAGTATGAAAGCGGGTAACTATGGCTACACCTTC,CASSMKAGNYGYTF,TRBJ1-2,.,few,TRBV19
TGTGCCAGCAGTATGACAGAGAACACTGAAGCTTTCTTT,CASSMTENTEAFF,TRBJ1-1,.,many,TRBV2
TGTGCCAGCAGCAAAAGGGGGGTTGGCACAGATACGCAGTATTTT,CASSKRGVGTDTQYF,TRBJ2-3,.,.,TRBV28
TGTGCCAGTAGGCTTTTTTCGGATGAAAAACTGTTTTTT,CASRLFSDEKLFF,TRBJ1-4,.,.,TRBV19
TGCAGCGTTGAAACCCCGGGACTAGCGGGGGGGATAGATACGCAGTATTTT,CSVETPGLAGGIDTQYF,TRBJ2-3,TRBD2,many,TRBV29-1
TGTGCCAGCAGTGAGATTAGGCCCCTCCACTTT,CASSEIRPLHF,TRBJ1-6,.,many,TRBV2
TGCGCCAGCAGCCAACCCGGGACAGGGCTTCAGCCCCAGCATTTT,CASSQPGTGLQPQHF,TRBJ1-5,TRBD1,many,TRBV4-1
TGTGCCAGCAGGAGGGGGGCAGGATTGAACAATGAGCAGTTCTTC,CASRRGAGLNNEQFF,TRBJ2-1,.,many,TRBV2
TGTGCCAGTAGTCCCCGGACAGAGATGGATTCACCCCTCCACTTT,CASSPRTEMDSPLHF,TRBJ1-6,.,few,TRBV19
TGTGCCAGCAGTCTATCAAAGGGAGAGGCCGAGCAGTACTTC,CASSLSKGEAEQYF,TRBJ2-7,.,many,TRBV12-3/TRBV12-4
TGCGCCAGCAGCACACCTTCAGACAGGGGACGCGAGCAGTACTTC,CASSTPSDRGREQYF,TRBJ2-7,TRBD1,.,TRBV4-1
TGTGCCAGCAGTGAATTTACGCAGAGTGAAAAACTGTTTTTT,CASSEFTQSEKLFF,TRBJ1-4,.,many,TRBV6-1
TGCGCCATCAGGGGTGACAGGGAGGAGGATGGCTACACCTTC,CAIRGDREEDGYTF,TRBJ1-2,TRBD1,.,TRBV5-1
TGCGCCAGCAGTCCCCCCCCCCCAGGCACAGATACGCAGTATTTT,CASSPPPPGTDTQYF,TRBJ2-3,.,.,TRBV5-1
TGTGCCAGCACGAGGGAAGTTTACCAGCCCCAGCATTTT,CASTREVYQPQHF,TRBJ1-5,.,many,TRBV6-1
TGTGCCAGCAGTTACGCGACCGAGACCCAGTACTTC,CASSYATETQYF,TRBJ2-5,.,many,TRBV6-5
TGTGCCAGCAGCTCCCGGACACGGAACACCGGGGAGCTGTTTTTT,CASSSRTRNTGELFF,TRBJ2-2,.,many,TRBV7-9
TGTGCCAGCAGCCAAGGGGCCAGACAGGGGGCGACTGAAGCTTTCTTT,CASSQGARQGATEAFF,TRBJ1-1,TRBD1,many,TRBV3-1
TGTGCTAGTGGTTTGGCCGGTGGGAACCACCTTAAATACGCGCAGTATTTT,CASGLAGGNHLKYAQYF,TRBJ2-3,.,many,TRBV12-5
TGCGCCAGCAGCTTAGATATTATAGATACCTATGGCTACACCTTC,CASSLDIIDTYGYTF,TRBJ1-2,.,few,TRBV5-1
TGCGCCAGCAGCTTGGTAACCAGCGGGGGGACCAATGAGCAGTTCTTC,CASSLVTSGGTNEQFF,TRBJ2-1,TRBD2,many,TRBV5-1
TGTGCCAGCAGCGCCCGACAGGGGACAGGAAACACCATATATTTT,CASSARQGTGNTIYF,TRBJ1-3,TRBD1,.,TRBV9
TGTGCCAGCAGCCAAGGGGGGTTTGATCAGCCCCAGCATTTT,CASSQGGFDQPQHF,TRBJ1-5,.,many,TRBV14
TGTGCCAGCAGCTCCGGAGGGATCGAGACTAGTGAGCAGTTCTTC,CASSSGGIETSEQFF,TRBJ2-1,.,many,TRBV11-2
TGTGCCAGCAGTTACATGAGGGGGCGCAATCAGCCCCAGCATTTT,CASSYMRGRNQPQHF,TRBJ1-5,TRBD1,few,TRBV6-2/TRBV6-3
TGTGCCAGCAGCGAACACACAGGGGGCGGAGAGCAGTTCTTC,CASSEHTGGGEQFF,TRBJ2-1,TRBD1,many,TRBV14
TGTGCCAGCAGTTTATCTGCGGGATTCGCCTACGAGCAGTACTTC,CASSLSAGFAYEQYF,TRBJ2-7,.,many,TRBV27
TGTGCCAGCAGTGAAGCAATCCGAAATCAGCCCCAGCATTTT,CASSEAIRNQPQHF,TRBJ1-5,.,few,TRBV2
TGTGCCAGCAGCCAAGGGGACAGGGAGTCTTTCTTT,CASSQGDRESFF,TRBJ1-1,TRBD1,many,TRBV3-1
TGCAGTGCTAGCTCGACTAGCCAAGGCACAGATACGCAGTATTTT,CSASSTSQGTDTQYF,TRBJ2-3,TRBD2,many,TRBV20-1
TGCGCCAGCAGCTTGCCAGGACACTCGGAGACCCAGTACTTC,CASSLPGHSETQYF,TRBJ2-5,.,.,TRBV5-1
TGTGCCAGCGGACAGGCGAACACTGAAGCTTTCTTT,CASGQANTEAFF,TRBJ1-1,TRBD1,many,TRBV3-1
TGTGCCAGCAGACCGCTGACGGGGGGGAGGGAGACCCAGTACTTC,CASRPLTGGRETQYF,TRBJ2-5,TRBD2,.,TRBV6-1
TGTGCCAGCAGCTTGGAGGGGGTGGGCAGTACTAATGAAAAACTGTTTTTT,CASSLEGVGSTNEKLFF,TRBJ1-4,.,many,TRBV5-1
TGTTCTTCACAGGGGCCCTTTAGCTCCTACGAGCAGTACTTC,CSSQGPFSSYEQYF,TRBJ2-7,TRBD1,many,TRBV6-1
TGTGCCAGCAGCCCCACGTCGCACGAAAGCTCCTACAATGAGCAGTTCTTC,CASSPTSHESSYNEQFF,TRBJ2-1,.,many,TRBV27
TGTGCCAGCAGCGTTCAAGGCCAAGGATATGGCTACACCTTC,CASSVQGQGYGYTF,TRBJ1-2,.,.,TRBV9
TGCAGTGCTAGGGCCTCAGGGAACACTGAAGCTTTCTTT,CSARASGNTEAFF,TRBJ1-1,.,many,TRBV20-1
TGCGCCAGCAGCTTGGGACTAGCGGGGGGAAGGAATGAGCAGTTCTTC,CASSLGLAGGRNEQFF,TRBJ2-1,TRBD2,.,TRBV5-1
TGTGCCAGCAGCCAAGGGACCCCCCCAGATACGCAGTATTTT,CASSQGTPPDTQYF,TRBJ2-3,.,.,TRBV13
TGCAGTGCTCATACAGGGGGCCAAGAGACCCAGTACTTC,CSAHTGGQETQYF,TRBJ2-5,TRBD1,many,TRBV20-1
TGTGCCAGCAGCTCCCCCTACACCGGGGAGCTGTTTTTT,CASSSPYTGELFF,TRBJ2-2,.,.,TRBV11-3
TGCAGCGTCAGGGCAGGGGGCTCGGATCTGAGCACTGAAGCTTTCTTT,CSVRAGGSDLSTEAFF,TRBJ1-1,TRBD1,few,TRBV29-1
TGTGCCAGTAGCGAGAAGGTCTATGGCTACACCTTC,CASSEKVYGYTF,TRBJ1-2,.,.,TRBV19
TGTGCCAGCAGCAACAGGGGGCTTGAGACCCAGTACTTC,CASSNRGLETQYF,TRBJ2-5,TRBD1,many,TRBV7-2
TGTGCCAGCAGCCCCGCAGTTAATTCACCCCTCCACTTT,CASSPAVNSPLHF,TRBJ1-6,.,.,TRBV14
TGTGCCAGCTCACCGGACAGGGCTGGCACAGATACGCAGTATTTT,CASSPDRAGTDTQYF,TRBJ2-3,TRBD1,many,TRBV18
TGCGCCAGCAAATCACAGGTGAACACTGAAGCTTTCTTT,CASKSQVNTEAFF,TRBJ1-1,.,many,TRBV5-1
TGTGCCAGTAGTATAGAAGGCTTGAACCGGGGCACGAACACTGAAGCTTTCTTT,CASSIEGLNRGTNTEAFF,TRBJ1-1,.,many,TRBV19
TGTGCCAGCAGTATCGGAGGCAGGGGGCTTACTGAAGCTTTCTTT,CASSIGGRGLTEAFF,TRBJ1-1,TRBD1,many,TRBV2
TGTGCCAGCAGCTCTCTGGCGGGGGGGCTAGATACGCAGTATTTT,CASSSLAGGLDTQYF,TRBJ2-3,TRBD2,.,TRBV5-4